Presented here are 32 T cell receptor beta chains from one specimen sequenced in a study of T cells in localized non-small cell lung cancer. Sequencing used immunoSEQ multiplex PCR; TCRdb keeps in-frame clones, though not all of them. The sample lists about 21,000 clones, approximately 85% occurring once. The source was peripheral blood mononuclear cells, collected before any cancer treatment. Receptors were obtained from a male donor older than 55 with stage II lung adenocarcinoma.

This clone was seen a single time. CDR3 DNA: TGTGCCAGCAGCCTCACCGTAGGGAGTGAAGCCGGGGAGCTGTTTTTT. It encodes CASSLTVGSEAGELFF. The chain carries TRBV7-9 and TRBJ2-2; D might be TRBD2 (5 bases). This CDR3 region has 16 residues. Germline CDR1 and CDR2: SEHNR and FQNEAQ (reference sequence). Trimming removed 5 bases at V and 6 bases at J, with 19 bases between.

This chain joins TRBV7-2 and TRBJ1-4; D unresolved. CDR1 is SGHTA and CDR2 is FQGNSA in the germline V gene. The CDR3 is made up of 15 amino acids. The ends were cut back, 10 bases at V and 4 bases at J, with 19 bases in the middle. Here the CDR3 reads CATRNGRQVNEKLFF. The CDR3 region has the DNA TGTGCCACCCGTAACGGTCGACAAGTTAATGAAAAACTGTTTTTT.

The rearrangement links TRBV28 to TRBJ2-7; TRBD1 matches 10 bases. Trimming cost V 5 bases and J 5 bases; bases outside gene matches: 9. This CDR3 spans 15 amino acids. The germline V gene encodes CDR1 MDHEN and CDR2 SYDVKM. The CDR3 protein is CASSLWTGGSHEQYF. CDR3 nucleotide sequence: TGTGCCAGCAGTCTCTGGACAGGGGGTTCCCACGAGCAGTACTTC.

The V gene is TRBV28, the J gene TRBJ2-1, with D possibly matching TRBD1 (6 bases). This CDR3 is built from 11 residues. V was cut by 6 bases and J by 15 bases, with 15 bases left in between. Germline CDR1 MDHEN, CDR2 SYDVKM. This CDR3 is CASRQNRETFF. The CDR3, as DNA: TGTGCCAGCAGACAAAACAGGGAAACGTTCTTC.

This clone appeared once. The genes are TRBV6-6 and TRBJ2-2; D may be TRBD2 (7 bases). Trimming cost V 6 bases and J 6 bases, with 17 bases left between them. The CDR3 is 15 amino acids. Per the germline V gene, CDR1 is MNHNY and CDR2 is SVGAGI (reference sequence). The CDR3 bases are TGTGCCAGCAGCGGGGGGCTGGGTATGTCCGGGGAGCTGTTTTTT. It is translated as CASSGGLGMSGELFF.

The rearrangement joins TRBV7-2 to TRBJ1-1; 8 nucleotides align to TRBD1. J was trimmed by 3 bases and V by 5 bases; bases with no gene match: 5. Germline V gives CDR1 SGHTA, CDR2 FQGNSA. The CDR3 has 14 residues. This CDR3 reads CASSPQGGHTEAFF. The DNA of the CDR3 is TGTGCCAGCAGCCCACAGGGGGGGCACACTGAAGCTTTCTTT.

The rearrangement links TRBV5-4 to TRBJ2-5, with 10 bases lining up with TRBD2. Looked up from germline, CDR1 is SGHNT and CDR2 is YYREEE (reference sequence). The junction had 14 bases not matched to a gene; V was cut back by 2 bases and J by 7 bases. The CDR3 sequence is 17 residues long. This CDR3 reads CASSLRRESGRAVTQYF. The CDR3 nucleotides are TGTGCCAGCAGCTTAAGGCGGGAAAGCGGGAGGGCCGTGACCCAGTACTTC.

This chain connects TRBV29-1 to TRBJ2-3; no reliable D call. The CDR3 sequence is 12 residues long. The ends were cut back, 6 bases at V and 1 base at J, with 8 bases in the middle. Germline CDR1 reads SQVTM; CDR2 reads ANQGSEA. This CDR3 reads CSVDVGTDTQYF. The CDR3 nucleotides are TGCAGCGTGGACGTGGGCACAGATACGCAGTATTTT.

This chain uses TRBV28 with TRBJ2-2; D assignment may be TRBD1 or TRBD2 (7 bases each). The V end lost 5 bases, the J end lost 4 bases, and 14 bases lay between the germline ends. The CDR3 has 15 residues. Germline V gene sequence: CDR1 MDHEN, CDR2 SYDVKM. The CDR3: CASSRPRGGTGELFF. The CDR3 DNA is TGTGCCAGCAGTCGCCCCAGGGGGGGCACCGGGGAGCTGTTTTTT.

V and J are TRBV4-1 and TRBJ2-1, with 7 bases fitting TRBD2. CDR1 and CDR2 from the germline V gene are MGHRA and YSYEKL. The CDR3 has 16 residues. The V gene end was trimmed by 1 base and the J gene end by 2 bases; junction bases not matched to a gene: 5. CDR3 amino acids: CASSQGGRGAYNEQFF. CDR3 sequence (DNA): TGCGCCAGCAGCCAAGGCGGGAGAGGGGCCTACAATGAGCAGTTCTTC.

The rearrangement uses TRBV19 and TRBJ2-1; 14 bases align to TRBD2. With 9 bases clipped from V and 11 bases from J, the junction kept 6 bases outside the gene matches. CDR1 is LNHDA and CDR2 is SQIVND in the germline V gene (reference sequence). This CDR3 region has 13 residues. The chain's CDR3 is CASGGTSGSKQFF. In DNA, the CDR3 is TGTGCCAGCGGCGGGACTAGCGGGAGTAAGCAGTTCTTC.

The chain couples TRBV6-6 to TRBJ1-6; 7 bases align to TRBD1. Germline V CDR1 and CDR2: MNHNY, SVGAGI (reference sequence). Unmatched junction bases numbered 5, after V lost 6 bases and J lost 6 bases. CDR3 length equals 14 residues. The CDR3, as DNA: TGTGCCAGCAGCCAGACAGGGAGTAATTCACCCCTCCACTTT. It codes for CASSQTGSNSPLHF.

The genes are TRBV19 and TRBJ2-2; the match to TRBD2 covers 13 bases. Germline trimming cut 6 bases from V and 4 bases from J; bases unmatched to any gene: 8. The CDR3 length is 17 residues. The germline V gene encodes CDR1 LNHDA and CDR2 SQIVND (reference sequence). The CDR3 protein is CASRMGLAGPSTGELFF. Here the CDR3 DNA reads TGTGCCAGTAGGATGGGACTAGCGGGACCAAGCACCGGGGAGCTGTTTTTT.

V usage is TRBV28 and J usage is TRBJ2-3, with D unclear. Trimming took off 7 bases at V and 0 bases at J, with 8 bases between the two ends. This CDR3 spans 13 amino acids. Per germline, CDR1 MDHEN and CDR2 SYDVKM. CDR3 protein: CASTRSSTDTQYF. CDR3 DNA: TGTGCCAGCACCAGATCTAGCACAGATACGCAGTATTTT. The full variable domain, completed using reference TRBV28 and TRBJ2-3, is DVKVTQSSRYLVKRTGEKVFLECVQDMDHENMFWYRQDPGLGLRLIYFSYDVKMKEKGDIPEGYSVSREKKERFSLILESASTNQTSMYLCASTRSSTDTQYFGPGTRLTVL.

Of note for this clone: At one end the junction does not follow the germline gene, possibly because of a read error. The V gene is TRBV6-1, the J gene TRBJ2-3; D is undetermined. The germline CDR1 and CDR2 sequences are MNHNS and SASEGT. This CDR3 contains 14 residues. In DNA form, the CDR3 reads TGTGCCAGCAGGGAAGGGTGGAGCACAGATACGCAGTATTTT. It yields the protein CASREGWSTDTQYF.

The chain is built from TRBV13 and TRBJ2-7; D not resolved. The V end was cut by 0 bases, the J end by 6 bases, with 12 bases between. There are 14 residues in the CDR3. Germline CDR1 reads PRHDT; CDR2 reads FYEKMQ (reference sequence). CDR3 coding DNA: TGTGCCAGCAGCTTAGGAAGACTTCTGGGCGAGCAGTACTTC. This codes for CASSLGRLLGEQYF. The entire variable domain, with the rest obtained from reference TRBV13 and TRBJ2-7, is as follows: AAGVIQSPRHLIKEKRETATLKCYPIPRHDTVYWYQQGPGQDPQFLISFYEKMQSDKGSIPDRFSAQQFSDYHSELNMSSLELGDSALYFCASSLGRLLGEQYFGPGTRLTVT.

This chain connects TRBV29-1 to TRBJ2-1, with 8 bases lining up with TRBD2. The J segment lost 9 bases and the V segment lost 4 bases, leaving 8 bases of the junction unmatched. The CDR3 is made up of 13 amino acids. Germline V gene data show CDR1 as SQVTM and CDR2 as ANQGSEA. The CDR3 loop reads CSVVPAGDREQFF. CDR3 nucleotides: TGCAGCGTTGTTCCAGCGGGAGATCGTGAGCAGTTCTTC.

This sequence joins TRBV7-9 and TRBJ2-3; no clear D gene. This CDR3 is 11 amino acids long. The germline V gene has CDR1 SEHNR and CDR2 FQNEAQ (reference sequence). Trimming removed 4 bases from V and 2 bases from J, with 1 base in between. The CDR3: CASSSTDTQYF. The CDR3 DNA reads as TGTGCCAGCAGCTCCACAGATACGCAGTATTTT. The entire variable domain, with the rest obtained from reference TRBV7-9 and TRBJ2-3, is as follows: DTGVSQNPRHKITKRGQNVTFRCDPISEHNRLYWYRQTLGQGPEFLTYFQNEAQLEKSRLLSDRFSAERPKGSFSTLEIQRTEQGDSAMYLCASSSTDTQYFGPGTRLTVL.

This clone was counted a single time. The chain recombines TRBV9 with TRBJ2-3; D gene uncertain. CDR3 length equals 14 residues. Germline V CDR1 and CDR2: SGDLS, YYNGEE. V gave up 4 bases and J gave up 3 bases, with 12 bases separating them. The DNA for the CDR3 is TGTGCCAGCAGCATCGCACTATCAACAGATACGCAGTATTTT. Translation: CASSIALSTDTQYF.

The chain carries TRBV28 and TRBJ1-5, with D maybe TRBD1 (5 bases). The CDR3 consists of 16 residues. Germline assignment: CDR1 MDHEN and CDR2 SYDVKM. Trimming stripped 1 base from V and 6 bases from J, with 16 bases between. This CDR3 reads CASSLYAGRGSQPQHF. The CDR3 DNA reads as TGTGCCAGCAGTTTATACGCAGGGCGTGGGTCTCAGCCCCAGCATTTT.

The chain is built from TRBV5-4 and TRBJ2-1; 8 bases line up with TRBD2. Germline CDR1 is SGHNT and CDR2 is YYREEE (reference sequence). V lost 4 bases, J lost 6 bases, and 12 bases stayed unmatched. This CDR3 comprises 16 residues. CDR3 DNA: TGTGCCAGCAGCAGCGAAGCGGGAGTGTCTTCCAATGAGCAGTTCTTC. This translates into CASSSEAGVSSNEQFF.

Written as DNA, the CDR3 is TGTGCCAGCAGCTTAGGTTTCTCCAGGTTTACAGATACGCAGTATTTT. This gives the protein CASSLGFSRFTDTQYF. The chain links TRBV7-9 to TRBJ2-3; D is undetermined. Germline V gives CDR1 SEHNR, CDR2 FQNEAQ (reference sequence). The CDR3 consists of 16 residues. V dropped 1 base and J dropped 3 bases, with 14 bases sitting between them.

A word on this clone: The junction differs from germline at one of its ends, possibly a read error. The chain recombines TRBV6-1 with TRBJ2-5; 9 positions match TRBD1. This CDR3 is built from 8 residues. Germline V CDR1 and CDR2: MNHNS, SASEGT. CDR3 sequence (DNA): TGTGCCGGCCGGGACAGGGACTTC. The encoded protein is CAGRDRDF.

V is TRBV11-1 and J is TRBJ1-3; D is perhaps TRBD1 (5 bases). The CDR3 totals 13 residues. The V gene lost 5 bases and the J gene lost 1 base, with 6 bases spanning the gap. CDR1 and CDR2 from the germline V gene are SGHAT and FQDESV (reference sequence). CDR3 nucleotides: TGTGCCAGCAGCCACAGGTCTGGAAACACCATATATTTT. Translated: CASSHRSGNTIYF.

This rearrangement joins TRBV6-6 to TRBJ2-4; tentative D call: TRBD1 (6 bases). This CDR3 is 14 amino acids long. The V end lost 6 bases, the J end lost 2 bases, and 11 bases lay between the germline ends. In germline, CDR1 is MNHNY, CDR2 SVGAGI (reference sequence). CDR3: CASSPGVTKNIQYF. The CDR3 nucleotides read TGTGCCAGCAGCCCAGGGGTTACCAAAAACATTCAGTACTTC.

The CDR3 region is CASSFPRLAGVRGELFF. In DNA form, the CDR3 reads TGTGCCAGCAGCTTCCCACGACTAGCGGGAGTGCGGGGGGAGCTGTTTTTT. The chain has TRBV13 and TRBJ2-2; 12 bases agree with TRBD2. The CDR3 is made up of 17 amino acids. CDR1 and CDR2 from the germline V gene are PRHDT and FYEKMQ (reference sequence). V trimming: 3 bases; J trimming: 8 bases; junction bases outside the gene matches: 10.

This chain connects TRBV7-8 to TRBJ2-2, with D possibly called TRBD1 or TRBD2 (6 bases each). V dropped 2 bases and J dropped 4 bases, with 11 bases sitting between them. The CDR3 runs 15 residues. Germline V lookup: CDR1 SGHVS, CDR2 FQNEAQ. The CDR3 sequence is CASSLRGQSTGELFF. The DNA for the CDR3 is TGTGCCAGCAGCTTACGGGGGCAGTCCACCGGGGAGCTGTTTTTT.

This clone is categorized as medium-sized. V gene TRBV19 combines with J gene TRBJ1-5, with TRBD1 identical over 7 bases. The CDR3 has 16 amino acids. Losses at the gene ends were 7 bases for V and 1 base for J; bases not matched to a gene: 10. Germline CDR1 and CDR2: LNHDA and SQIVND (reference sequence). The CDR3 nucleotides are TGTGCCAGTACCCTCGCAGGGGGAGGGAGCAATCAGCCCCAGCATTTT. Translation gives CASTLAGGGSNQPQHF.

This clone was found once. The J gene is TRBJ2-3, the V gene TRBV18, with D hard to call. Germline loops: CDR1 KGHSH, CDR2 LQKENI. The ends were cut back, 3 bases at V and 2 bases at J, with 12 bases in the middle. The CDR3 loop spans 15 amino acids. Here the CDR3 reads CASSPNPAITDTQYF. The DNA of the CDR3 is TGTGCCAGCTCACCCAACCCCGCGATCACAGATACGCAGTATTTT.

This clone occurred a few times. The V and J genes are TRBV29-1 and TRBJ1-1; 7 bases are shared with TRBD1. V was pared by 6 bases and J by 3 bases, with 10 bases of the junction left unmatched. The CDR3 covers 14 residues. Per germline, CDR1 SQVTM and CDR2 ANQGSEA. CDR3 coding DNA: TGCAGCGTGGAACACTACAGGGGACACACTGAAGCTTTCTTT. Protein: CSVEHYRGHTEAFF. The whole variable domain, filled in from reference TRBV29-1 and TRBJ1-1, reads SAVISQKPSRDICQRGTSLTIQCQVDSQVTMMFWYRQQPGQSLTLIATANQGSEATYESGFVIDKFPISRPNLTFSTLTVSNMSPEDSSIYLCSVEHYRGHTEAFFGQGTRLTVV.

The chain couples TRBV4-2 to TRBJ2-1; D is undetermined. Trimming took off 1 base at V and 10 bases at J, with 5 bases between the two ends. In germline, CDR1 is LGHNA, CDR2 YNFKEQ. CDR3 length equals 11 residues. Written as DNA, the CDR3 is TGTGCCAGCAGCCAAGCTGTAGAGCAGTTCTTC. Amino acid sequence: CASSQAVEQFF.

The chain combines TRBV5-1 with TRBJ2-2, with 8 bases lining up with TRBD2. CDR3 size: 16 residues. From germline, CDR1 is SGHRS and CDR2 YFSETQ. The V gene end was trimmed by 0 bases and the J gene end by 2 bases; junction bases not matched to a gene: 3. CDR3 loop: CASSLAGGVNTGELFF. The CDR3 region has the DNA TGCGCCAGCAGCTTGGCGGGAGGGGTAAACACCGGGGAGCTGTTTTTT.